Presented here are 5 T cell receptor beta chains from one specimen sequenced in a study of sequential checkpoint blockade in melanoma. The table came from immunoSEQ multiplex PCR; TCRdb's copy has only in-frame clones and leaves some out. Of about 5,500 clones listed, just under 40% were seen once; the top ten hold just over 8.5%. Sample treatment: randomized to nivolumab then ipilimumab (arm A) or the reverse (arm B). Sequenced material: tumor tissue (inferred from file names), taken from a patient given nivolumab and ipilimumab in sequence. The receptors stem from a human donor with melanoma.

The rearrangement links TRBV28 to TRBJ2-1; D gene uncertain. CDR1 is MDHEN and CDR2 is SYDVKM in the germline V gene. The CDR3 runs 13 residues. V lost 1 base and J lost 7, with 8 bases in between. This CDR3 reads CASSLFRGNEQFF. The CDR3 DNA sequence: TGTGCCAGCAGTTTATTCCGTGGAAATGAGCAGTTCTTC.

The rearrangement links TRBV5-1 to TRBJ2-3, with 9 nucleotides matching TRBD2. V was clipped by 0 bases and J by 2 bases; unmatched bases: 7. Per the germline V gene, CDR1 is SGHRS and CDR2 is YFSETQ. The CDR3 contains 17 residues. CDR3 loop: CASSLGVTSGATDTQYF. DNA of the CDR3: TGCGCCAGCAGCTTGGGAGTGACTAGCGGAGCCACAGATACGCAGTATTTT. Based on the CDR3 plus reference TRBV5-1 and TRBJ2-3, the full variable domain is KAGVTQTPRYLIKTRGQQVTLSCSPISGHRSVSWYQQTPGQGLQFLFEYFSETQRNKGNFPGRFSGRQFSNSRSEMNVSTLELGDSALYLCASSLGVTSGATDTQYFGPGTRLTVL.

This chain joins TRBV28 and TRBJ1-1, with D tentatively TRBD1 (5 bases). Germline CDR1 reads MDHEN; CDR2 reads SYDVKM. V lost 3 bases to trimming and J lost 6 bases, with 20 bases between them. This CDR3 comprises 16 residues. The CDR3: CASSFTGGFYSAEAFF. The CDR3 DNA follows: TGTGCCAGCAGTTTTACCGGGGGGTTTTACTCCGCTGAAGCTTTCTTT.

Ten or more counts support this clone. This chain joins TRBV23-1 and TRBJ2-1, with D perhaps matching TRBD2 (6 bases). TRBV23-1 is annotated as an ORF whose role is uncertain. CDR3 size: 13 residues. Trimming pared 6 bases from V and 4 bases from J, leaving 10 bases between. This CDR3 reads CASSLRGYNEQFF. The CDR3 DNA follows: TGCGCCAGCAGCCTCCGGGGGTACAATGAGCAGTTCTTC.

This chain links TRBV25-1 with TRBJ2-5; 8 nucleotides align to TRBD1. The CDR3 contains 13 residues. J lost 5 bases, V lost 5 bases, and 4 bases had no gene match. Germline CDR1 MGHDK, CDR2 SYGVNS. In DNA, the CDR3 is TGTGCCAGCAGTAAGGACAGGGTTGAGACCCAGTACTTC. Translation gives CASSKDRVETQYF.